This TCR beta chain was sequenced in a study of blood T cell repertoires in COVID-19. Method: immunoSEQ multiplex PCR; TCRdb's copy keeps in-frame clones and lacks some. In the table there are fewer than 150,000 clones, over 75% of which are singletons. This CDR3 comprises 15 residues. V lost 3 bases to trimming and J lost 3 bases, with 12 bases between them. The germline gives CDR1 MDHEN, CDR2 SYDVKM. Sequencing used peripheral blood. The receptor was derived from a man between 45 and 60 years old with acute or convalescent COVID-19. The gene calls are TRBV28 and TRBJ1-5; weak D call: TRBD1 (6 bases). The CDR3 protein is CASSLGGASNQPQHF. The CDR3 region has the DNA TGTGCCAGCAGTTTGGGGGGGGCTTCCAATCAGCCCCAGCATTTT.